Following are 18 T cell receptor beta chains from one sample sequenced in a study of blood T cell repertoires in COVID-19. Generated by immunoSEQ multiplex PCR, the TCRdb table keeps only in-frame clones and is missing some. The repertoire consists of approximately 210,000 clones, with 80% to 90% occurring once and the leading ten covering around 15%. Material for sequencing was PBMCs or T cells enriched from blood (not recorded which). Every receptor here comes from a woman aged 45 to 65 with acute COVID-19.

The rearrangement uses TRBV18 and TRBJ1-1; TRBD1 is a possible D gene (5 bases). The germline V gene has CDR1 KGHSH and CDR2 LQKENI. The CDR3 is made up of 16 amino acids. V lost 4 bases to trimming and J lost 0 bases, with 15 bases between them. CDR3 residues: CASSRDSGIMNTEAFF. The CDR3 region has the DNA TGTGCCAGCTCACGTGACAGTGGGATTATGAACACTGAAGCTTTCTTT.

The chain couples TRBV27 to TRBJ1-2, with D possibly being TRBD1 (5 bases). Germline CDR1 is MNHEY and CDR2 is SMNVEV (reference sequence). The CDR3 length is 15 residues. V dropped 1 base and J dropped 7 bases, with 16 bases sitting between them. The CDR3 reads CASSLWGIGAGGYTF. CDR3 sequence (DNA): TGTGCCAGCAGTTTATGGGGGATTGGAGCGGGTGGCTACACCTTC.

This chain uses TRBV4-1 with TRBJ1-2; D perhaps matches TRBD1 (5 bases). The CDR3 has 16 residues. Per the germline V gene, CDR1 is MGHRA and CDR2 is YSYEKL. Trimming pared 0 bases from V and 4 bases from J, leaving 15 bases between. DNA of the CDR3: TGCGCCAGCAGCCAAGAAGCGGGCAGGGAAGGCTATGGCTACACCTTC. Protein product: CASSQEAGREGYGYTF.

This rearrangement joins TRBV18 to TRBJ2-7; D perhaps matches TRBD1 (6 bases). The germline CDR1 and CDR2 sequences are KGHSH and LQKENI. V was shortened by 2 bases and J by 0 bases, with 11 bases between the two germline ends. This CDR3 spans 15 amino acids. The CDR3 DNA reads TGTGCCAGCTCACCAAAGACAGGCTACTCCTACGAGCAGTACTTC. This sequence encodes CASSPKTGYSYEQYF.

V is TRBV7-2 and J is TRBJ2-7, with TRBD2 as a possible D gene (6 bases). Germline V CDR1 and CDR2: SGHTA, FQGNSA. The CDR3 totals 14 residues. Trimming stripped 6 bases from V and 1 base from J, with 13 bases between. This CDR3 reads CASRVGGNSYEQYF. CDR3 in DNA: TGTGCCAGCAGGGTAGGAGGGAATTCCTACGAGCAGTACTTC.

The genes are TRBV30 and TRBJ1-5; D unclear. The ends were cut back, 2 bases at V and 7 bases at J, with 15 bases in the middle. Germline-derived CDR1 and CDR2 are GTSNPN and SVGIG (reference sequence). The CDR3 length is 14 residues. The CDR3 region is CAWSYPPRGQPQHF. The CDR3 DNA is TGTGCCTGGAGTTATCCACCGCGGGGACAGCCCCAGCATTTT.

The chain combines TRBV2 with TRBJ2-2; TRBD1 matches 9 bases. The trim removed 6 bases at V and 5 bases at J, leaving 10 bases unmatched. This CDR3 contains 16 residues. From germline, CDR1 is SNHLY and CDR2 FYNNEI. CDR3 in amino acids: CASRGQGSLGTGELFF. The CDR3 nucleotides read TGTGCCAGCAGGGGACAGGGTTCTCTAGGGACCGGGGAGCTGTTTTTT.

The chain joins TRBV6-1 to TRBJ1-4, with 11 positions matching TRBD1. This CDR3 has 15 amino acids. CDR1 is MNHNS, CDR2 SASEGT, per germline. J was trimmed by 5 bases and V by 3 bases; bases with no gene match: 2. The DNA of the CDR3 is TGTGCCAGCAGTGACCGGGACAGGGGGAATGAAAAACTGTTTTTT. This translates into CASSDRDRGNEKLFF.

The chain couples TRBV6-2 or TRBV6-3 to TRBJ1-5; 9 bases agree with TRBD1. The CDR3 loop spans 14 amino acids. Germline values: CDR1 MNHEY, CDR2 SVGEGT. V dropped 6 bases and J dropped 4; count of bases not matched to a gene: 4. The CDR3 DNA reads TGTGCCAGCAGCCCTGACAGGGGGAATCAGCCCCAGCATTTT. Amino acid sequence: CASSPDRGNQPQHF.

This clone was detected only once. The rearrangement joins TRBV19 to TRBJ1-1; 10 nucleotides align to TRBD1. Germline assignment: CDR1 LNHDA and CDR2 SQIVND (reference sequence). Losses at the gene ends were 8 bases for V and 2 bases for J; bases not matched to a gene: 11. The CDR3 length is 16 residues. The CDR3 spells CASSIPTGGLNTEAFF. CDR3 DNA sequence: TGTGCCAGTTCTATCCCGACAGGGGGCCTAAACACTGAAGCTTTCTTT.

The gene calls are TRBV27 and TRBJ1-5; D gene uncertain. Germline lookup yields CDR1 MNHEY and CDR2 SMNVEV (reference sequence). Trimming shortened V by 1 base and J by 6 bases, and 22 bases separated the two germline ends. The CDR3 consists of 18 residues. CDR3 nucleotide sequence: TGTGCCAGCAGTTTATGGGCCTCAAATTTCGACGGGGTTCAGCCCCAGCATTTT. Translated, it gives CASSLWASNFDGVQPQHF.

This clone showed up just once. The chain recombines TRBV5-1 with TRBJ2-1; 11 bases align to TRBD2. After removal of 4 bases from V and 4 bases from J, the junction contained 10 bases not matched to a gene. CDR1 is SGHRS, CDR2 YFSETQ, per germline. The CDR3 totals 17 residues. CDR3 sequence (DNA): TGCGCCAGCAGCCCCAGACTAGCGGGACGGGGATACAATGAGCAGTTCTTC. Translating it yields CASSPRLAGRGYNEQFF. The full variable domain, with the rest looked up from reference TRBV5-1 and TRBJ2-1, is KAGVTQTPRYLIKTRGQQVTLSCSPISGHRSVSWYQQTPGQGLQFLFEYFSETQRNKGNFPGRFSGRQFSNSRSEMNVSTLELGDSALYLCASSPRLAGRGYNEQFFGPGTRLTVL.

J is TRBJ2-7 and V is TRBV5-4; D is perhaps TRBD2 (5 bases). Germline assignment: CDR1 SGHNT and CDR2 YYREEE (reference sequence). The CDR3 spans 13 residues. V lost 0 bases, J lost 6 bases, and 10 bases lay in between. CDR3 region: CASSLVGSAEQYF. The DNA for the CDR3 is TGTGCCAGCAGCTTGGTGGGGAGTGCCGAGCAGTACTTC.

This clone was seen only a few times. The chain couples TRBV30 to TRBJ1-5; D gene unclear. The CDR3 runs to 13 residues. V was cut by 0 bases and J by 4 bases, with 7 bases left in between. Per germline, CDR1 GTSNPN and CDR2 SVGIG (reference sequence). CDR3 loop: CAWSVLKNQPQHF. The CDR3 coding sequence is TGTGCCTGGAGTGTACTCAAGAATCAGCCCCAGCATTTT.

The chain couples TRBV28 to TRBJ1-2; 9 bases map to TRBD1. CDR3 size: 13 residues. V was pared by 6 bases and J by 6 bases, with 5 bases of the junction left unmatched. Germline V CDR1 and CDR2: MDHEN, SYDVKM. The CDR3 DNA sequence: TGTGCCAGCAGGGAATGGACAGGGGATGGCTACACCTTC. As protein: CASREWTGDGYTF.

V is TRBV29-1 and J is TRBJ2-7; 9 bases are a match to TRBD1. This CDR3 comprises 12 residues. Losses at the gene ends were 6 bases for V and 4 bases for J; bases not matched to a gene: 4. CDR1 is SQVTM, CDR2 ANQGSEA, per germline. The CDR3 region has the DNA TGCAGCGTGCTGGGACAGGGTTACGAGCAGTACTTC. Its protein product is CSVLGQGYEQYF.

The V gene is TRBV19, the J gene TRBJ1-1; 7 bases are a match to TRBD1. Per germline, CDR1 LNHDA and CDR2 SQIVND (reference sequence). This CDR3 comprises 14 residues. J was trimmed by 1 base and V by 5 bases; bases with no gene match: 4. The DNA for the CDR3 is TGTGCCAGTAGTGCGACAGGGCGGAACACTGAAGCTTTCTTT. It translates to CASSATGRNTEAFF.

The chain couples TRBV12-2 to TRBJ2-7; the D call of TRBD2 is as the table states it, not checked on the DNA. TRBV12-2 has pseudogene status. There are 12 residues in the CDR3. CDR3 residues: CASPPSRREQYF. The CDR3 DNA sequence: TGTGCAAGTCCCCCGTCTAGGCGGGAGCAGTACTTC.